This TCR beta chain was observed in a study of T cells after yellow fever vaccination. This clonotype was detected many times. What it recognizes is unknown. Template switching by 5'RACE produced TCR cDNA, adding a universal primer site and UMIs. In TCRdb, the 5' RACE reads were re-called with MiXCR into one record per CDR3 protein. The sample has roughly 79,000 distinct CDR3 sequences; more than 5.5% are singletons. Regarding the study as a whole: A weaker but faster secondary response was observed, peaking on day 5 versus 15. Post-booster samples contained most primary-vaccination clones (just under 98% CD4, about 85% CD8).

CDR1 and CDR2 (germline): SGHAT, FQNNGV. The CDR3 totals 18 residues. V lost 0 bases and J lost 0, with 17 bases in between. The V call is TRBV11-2, the J call TRBJ1-2; D remains unclear. Sequencing was performed on CD8+ T cells sorted from PBMCs, taken approximately 11 days after the first yellow fever vaccination. This TCR was sampled from a man in his late teens or twenties who received the YFV17D yellow fever vaccine. CDR3 nucleotide sequence: TGTGCCAGCAGCTTAGATCCCTTCTTAGGACGGCCTAACTATGGCTACACCTTC. Translating gives CASSLDPFLGRPNYGYTF.